Shown below are 21 T cell receptor beta chains from a single sample sequenced in a study of response to subunit inactivated influenza vaccine. TCRdb independently ran MiXCR on the RT-PCR reads; one entry per CDR3 protein. Here the sample spans 500,000 to 600,000 distinct CDR3 sequences, approximately 17% being singletons. This specimen consisted of CD4+ T cells sorted from PBMCs, obtained around 2 years after vaccination. The receptors originated from a man between 45 and 75 years old who received an inactivated influenza vaccine.

The rearrangement joins TRBV27 to TRBJ2-3; D is tentatively TRBD1 or TRBD2 (5 bases each). The CDR3 is made up of 15 amino acids. Germline lookup yields CDR1 MNHEY and CDR2 SMNVEV (reference sequence). Trimming left V 4 bases short and J 4 bases short, with 15 bases between. DNA for the CDR3: TGTGCCAGCAGTTCGGGATTTAGAGGGGCAGATACGCAGTATTTT. Its protein is CASSSGFRGADTQYF.

The chain links TRBV6-5 to TRBJ1-3; no definite D call. Per germline, CDR1 MNHEY and CDR2 SVGAGI. V dropped 0 bases and J dropped 0 bases, with 12 bases sitting between them. The CDR3 spans 17 residues. CDR3 DNA: TGTGCCAGCAGTTACTCTAGTGGGTGGGCCTCTGGAAACACCATATATTTT. Its protein is CASSYSSGWASGNTIYF.

The table lists this clonotype with a few counts. CDR3 DNA sequence: TGCGCCAGCAGCTCATTCGGGGGGACTGAAGCTTTCTTT. It translates to CASSSFGGTEAFF. This chain connects TRBV5-1 to TRBJ1-1, with D possibly being TRBD1 (5 bases). The CDR3 has 13 residues. Germline assignment: CDR1 SGHRS and CDR2 YFSETQ. Between the trimmed V and J ends, which lost 3 bases and 5 bases, there was a span of 11 bases.

In this sample, this clonotype turned up a few times. This chain joins TRBV15 and TRBJ1-4; D unclear. Germline loops: CDR1 LNHNV, CDR2 YYDKDF (reference sequence). Trimming took off 1 base at V and 3 bases at J, with 6 bases between the two ends. This CDR3 contains 14 residues. Here the CDR3 DNA reads TGTGCCACCAGCAGAGGGGTCCCTAATGAAAAACTGTTTTTT. It is translated as CATSRGVPNEKLFF.

This clonotype was detected only a few times. The rearrangement links TRBV6-1 to TRBJ1-2; D remains ambiguous. Germline values: CDR1 MNHNS, CDR2 SASEGT. V was cut by 1 base and J by 0 bases, with 15 bases left in between. The CDR3 consists of 17 residues. CDR3 in DNA: TGTGCCAGCAGTGAAGTAGGGTACGGGCCTTCTAACTATGGCTACACCTTC. It encodes CASSEVGYGPSNYGYTF.

Only a few counts were recorded for this clonotype. This rearrangement joins TRBV11-2 to TRBJ2-1; 7 bases are shared with TRBD1. The CDR3 has 16 residues. After removal of 5 bases from V and 3 bases from J, the junction contained 10 bases not matched to a gene. Germline CDR1 and CDR2: SGHAT and FQNNGV. CDR3: CASSPRTGDSYNEQFF. DNA for the CDR3: TGTGCCAGCAGCCCCCGTACTGGGGACAGCTACAATGAGCAGTTCTTC.

This clonotype showed up just a few times. The rearrangement uses TRBV18 and TRBJ2-5; weak D call: TRBD1 (5 bases). This CDR3 region has 13 residues. Germline lookup yields CDR1 KGHSH and CDR2 LQKENI. V was trimmed by 1 base and J by 4 bases, leaving 7 bases between them. The CDR3, as DNA: TGTGCCAGCTCACCACGACAGCGAGAGACCCAGTACTTC. It encodes CASSPRQRETQYF.

The V and J genes are TRBV20-1 and TRBJ2-3, with 7 bases lining up with TRBD2. CDR3 length equals 17 residues. From germline, CDR1 is DFQATT and CDR2 SNEGSKA (reference sequence). The ends lost 4 bases at V and 0 bases at J; junction bases unmatched: 13. The chain's CDR3 is CSATSYDSGYSTDTQYF. In DNA form, the CDR3 reads TGCAGTGCTACCTCCTACGATAGCGGGTACAGCACAGATACGCAGTATTTT.

This clonotype has a count of ten or more. The chain couples TRBV27 to TRBJ2-1; 7 bases align to TRBD2. The CDR3 has 15 amino acids. After removal of 6 bases from V and 4 bases from J, the junction contained 9 bases not matched to a gene. The germline CDR1 and CDR2 sequences are MNHEY and SMNVEV (reference sequence). The CDR3 DNA sequence: TGTGCCAGCAGGACAATAGCGGGTAATTACAATGAGCAGTTCTTC. Its translation: CASRTIAGNYNEQFF.

The CDR3 DNA follows: TGTGCCAGCAGTTCCCCGGGACTGAACTCTGGAAACACCATATATTTT. Its translation is CASSSPGLNSGNTIYF. The rearrangement joins TRBV6-5 to TRBJ1-3, with a tentative D call TRBD1 (5 bases). CDR3 length equals 16 residues. V was trimmed by 4 bases and J by 0 bases, leaving 13 bases between them. Looked up from germline, CDR1 is MNHEY and CDR2 is SVGAGI.

The CDR3 here is CASSPGRTMNTEAFF. CDR3 nucleotide sequence: TGTGCCAGCAGCCCGGGACGGACTATGAACACTGAAGCTTTCTTT. The genes are TRBV2 and TRBJ1-1; TRBD1 is a possible D gene (5 bases). Trimming shortened V by 6 bases and J by 0 bases, and 14 bases separated the two germline ends. This CDR3 spans 15 amino acids. Per germline, CDR1 SNHLY and CDR2 FYNNEI.

The CDR3: CASSVADYYGYTF. The CDR3 nucleotides are TGTGCCAGCAGCGTAGCAGACTACTATGGCTACACCTTC. The chain joins TRBV9 to TRBJ1-2; D is uncertain. This CDR3 is 13 amino acids long. Trimming took 0 bases from V and 3 from J, leaving 6 bases between them. Germline V gives CDR1 SGDLS, CDR2 YYNGEE.

This clonotype was counted between two and nine times. The chain employs TRBV3-1 and TRBJ1-2, with a weak D call TRBD1 (6 bases). The CDR3 covers 15 residues. Germline CDR1 is LGHDT and CDR2 is YNNKEL (reference sequence). Trimming cost V 0 bases and J 4 bases, with 12 bases left between them. DNA of the CDR3: TGTGCCAGCAGCCAAGATCTCCCAGGGGTCTATGGCTACACCTTC. Protein product: CASSQDLPGVYGYTF.

This clonotype was picked up a small number of times. The chain links TRBV5-1 to TRBJ2-7, with 7 bases aligning to TRBD2. After removal of 4 bases from V and 6 bases from J, the junction contained 10 bases not matched to a gene. The germline V gene encodes CDR1 SGHRS and CDR2 YFSETQ. This CDR3 has 14 amino acids. Here the CDR3 DNA reads TGCGCCAGCAGCCTGGGGGGAGGGGCTGCCGAGCAGTACTTC. It codes for CASSLGGGAAEQYF.

This clonotype occurred a few times. In DNA, the CDR3 is TGTGCCAGCAGTTTCCGTCGGACAGATTCTAGCGAGCAGTACTTC. It codes for CASSFRRTDSSEQYF. The chain employs TRBV6-5 and TRBJ2-7; a possible D gene is TRBD1 (6 bases). The CDR3 covers 15 residues. With 4 bases removed from V and 6 bases from J, the gap between germline ends came to 19 bases. CDR1 and CDR2 from the germline V gene are MNHEY and SVGAGI.

The table lists this clonotype with a few counts. The chain links TRBV2 to TRBJ2-3, with TRBD2 matching over 10 bases. CDR1 and CDR2 (germline): SNHLY, FYNNEI. This CDR3 has 16 residues. The trim removed 6 bases at V and 2 bases at J, leaving 8 bases unmatched. CDR3 loop: CASRRALAGFTDTQYF. CDR3 in DNA: TGTGCCAGCAGGAGGGCACTAGCGGGATTCACAGATACGCAGTATTTT.

This chain joins TRBV5-1 and TRBJ2-1; tentative D call: TRBD1 (6 bases). CDR3 length: 18 residues. V lost 4 bases and J lost 8, with 28 bases in between. Germline V gene lookup returns CDR1 SGHRS and CDR2 YFSETQ. CDR3 DNA sequence: TGCGCCAGCAGCCGCAGGGGAGTAGACGCCCTAGACCTTGATGAGCAGTTCTTC. Translation: CASSRRGVDALDLDEQFF.

This clonotype has only a few counts. CDR3 protein: CATSRDKGLGQPQHF. CDR3 sequence (DNA): TGTGCCACCAGCAGAGATAAAGGGTTGGGGCAGCCCCAGCATTTT. This chain links TRBV15 with TRBJ1-5, with D uncertain. V shed 0 bases and J shed 7 bases, with 13 bases lying between them. Per germline, CDR1 LNHNV and CDR2 YYDKDF (reference sequence). The CDR3 covers 15 residues.

The table lists this clonotype with many counts. J is TRBJ1-5 and V is TRBV9; no reliable D call. The V end was cut by 0 bases, the J end by 4 bases, with 8 bases between. The germline CDR1 and CDR2 sequences are SGDLS and YYNGEE. This CDR3 comprises 14 residues. CDR3 loop: CASSVGGSNQPQHF. CDR3 in DNA: TGTGCCAGCAGCGTAGGCGGCTCGAATCAGCCCCAGCATTTT.

This clonotype occurred a few times. The genes are TRBV29-1 and TRBJ2-7, with 7 nucleotides matching TRBD1. Germline CDR1 reads SQVTM; CDR2 reads ANQGSEA. The CDR3 spans 18 residues. V was clipped by 4 bases and J by 3 bases; unmatched bases: 21. In nucleotides, the CDR3 is TGCAGCGTTGGTGGAACGCCCGGGACAGTCAATACTTACTACGAGCAGTACTTC. Its protein product is CSVGGTPGTVNTYYEQYF.

This clonotype came up a few times. This chain connects TRBV24-1 to TRBJ2-2, with D possibly TRBD1 on 6 matching bases. The germline V gene has CDR1 KGHDR and CDR2 SFDVKD. V shed 7 bases and J shed 4 bases, with 12 bases lying between them. CDR3 length: 14 residues. The CDR3 region is CATREQGLTGELFF. CDR3 bases: TGTGCCACCAGGGAACAGGGCCTCACCGGGGAGCTGTTTTTT.